The T cell receptor (beta chain) described here comes from a study of blood T cells in healthy people across ages. Study outcomes and limitations: Older age coincided with a roughly linear decline in TCR beta diversity per million T cells. With naive T cell percentage, TCR beta diversity showed a strong correlation.

As concerns this clonotype: Its antigen is still unknown.

CDR3 length equals 14 residues. CDR1 is MNHEY and CDR2 is SMNVEV in the germline V gene (reference sequence). J was trimmed by 5 bases and V by 6 bases; bases with no gene match: 7. With a J-beta primer mix and a sample-barcoded 5' primer, a second PCR ran roughly 7 to 11 cycles. Every sample returned 3 million or more CDR3-containing paired-end reads. TCRdb itself ran the 5' RACE reads through MiXCR, one entry per CDR3 protein. The repertoire holds about 1.1 million distinct CDR3 sequences, with roughly two fifths as singletons. The specimen was blood. The chain couples TRBV27 to TRBJ2-3, with TRBD1 matching 8 bases. This receptor was identified in a man between 18 and 29 years old in good health. CDR3 nucleotides: TGTGCCAGCAGCATGGACAGGGTTTTAGATACGCAGTATTTT. Translating it yields CASSMDRVLDTQYF.